This TCR beta chain came from a study of blood T cell repertoires in COVID-19 (dated by TCRdb to 2020 to 2021). Study-wide context: Samples from collaborators originated in the United States, Italy and Spain and spanned both the acute and convalescent phases of COVID-19. The prospective study material was composed of cDNA or gDNA derived from T cells, B-cell-depleted T cells, or PBMCs. Subjects who had been exposed to COVID-19, were actively infected with it, or had recovered from it provided the deeply sampled blood TCRbeta repertoires that made up the dataset. The repertoires were released in a freely available public database intended as a resource for research on the immune response to SARS-CoV-2. The samples were drawn from two sources: the first 160 participants of the ongoing ImmuneRACE study, and 1,254 subjects contributed by 6 global collaborators. Sample metadata almost always included a de-identified subject ID, COVID-19 status, age in years and sex. Where available, HLA class I and class II types were taken from metadata supplied by the sample provider and were not determined by assay-based typing.

Collaborating institutions collected whole blood in K2EDTA tubes following their own protocols. For TCRbeta analysis, collaborator samples were shipped as frozen whole blood, as isolated PBMCs, or as DNA extracted from either sample type. As for this clone: It has no known antigen specificity. Base quality data are lacking; no much larger clone is found one base away.

Here is what the overall study found, with its caveats: The quantity of clinical and demographic metadata differed by source and by participant and was supplied without curation.

The immunoSEQ Assay, a bias-controlled multiplex PCR, was used to amplify TCRbeta CDR3 regions from genomic DNA. For the original study's pipeline: Nucleated cell counts per sample were estimated from amplification of reference gene primers within the assay. To quantify the absolute abundance of each unique TCRbeta CDR3 rearrangement, sequence reads were collapsed and filtered. For each sample, productive Simpson clonality was calculated as the square root of Simpson's diversity index across productive rearrangements. TCRdb re-hosts the immuneACCESS table, in-frame sequences only. Its copies lack some clones; in the studies checked, an unresolved V gene accounts for under half of them, and the cause for the rest is not known. That table furnishes V, J and clone size, whereas the DNA furnished D and trimming. Recorded for this sample are 95,000 to 120,000 clones; about 90% of them occurred a single time. In total, the top ten clones hold roughly 4.4% of the sample.

Reading the germline V gene (reference sequence) gives CDR1 LNHDA and CDR2 SQIVND. Measured from the cysteine to the phenylalanine, the CDR3 is 17 residues long. The CDR3 DNA has 51 bases and is translated from base 1. Here V drops 5 bases and J drops 3 bases, and the junction holds 15 bases not matched to any gene. The source is a woman aged 50 to 60 with acute or convalescent COVID-19. The sample comprised peripheral blood. The chain uses TRBV19 and TRBJ1-2, with TRBD1 matching 7 junction bases. In nucleotide form, the sequence is TGTGCCAGTAGTCCCGGTATTGGACAGGAGCAACACTATGGCTACACCTTC. It translates to CASSPGIGQEQHYGYTF.